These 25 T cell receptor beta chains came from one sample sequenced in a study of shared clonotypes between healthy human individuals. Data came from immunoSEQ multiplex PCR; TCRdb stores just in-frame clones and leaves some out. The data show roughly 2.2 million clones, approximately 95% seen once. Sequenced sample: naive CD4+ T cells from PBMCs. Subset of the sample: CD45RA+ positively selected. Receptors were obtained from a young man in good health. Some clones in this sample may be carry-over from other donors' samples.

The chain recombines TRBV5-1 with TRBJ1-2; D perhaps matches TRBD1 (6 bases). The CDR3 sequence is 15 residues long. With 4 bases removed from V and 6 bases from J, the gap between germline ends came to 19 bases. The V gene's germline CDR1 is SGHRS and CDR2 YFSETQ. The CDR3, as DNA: TGCGCCAGCAGCCTGTTGGGGGGCGGTGAGGATGGCTACACCTTC. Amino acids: CASSLLGGGEDGYTF.

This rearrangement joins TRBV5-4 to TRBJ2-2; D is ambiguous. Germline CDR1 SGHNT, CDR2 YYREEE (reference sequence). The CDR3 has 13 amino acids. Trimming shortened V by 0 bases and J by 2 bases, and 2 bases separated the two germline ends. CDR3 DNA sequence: TGTGCCAGCAGCTTGGTTAACACCGGGGAGCTGTTTTTT. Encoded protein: CASSLVNTGELFF.

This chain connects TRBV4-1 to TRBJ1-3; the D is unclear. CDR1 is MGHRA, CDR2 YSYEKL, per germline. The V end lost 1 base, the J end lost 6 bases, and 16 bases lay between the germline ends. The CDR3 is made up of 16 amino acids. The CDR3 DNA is TGCGCCAGCAGCCAAGGTTTCGGTGGCAGAGAAAACACCATATATTTT. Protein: CASSQGFGGRENTIYF.

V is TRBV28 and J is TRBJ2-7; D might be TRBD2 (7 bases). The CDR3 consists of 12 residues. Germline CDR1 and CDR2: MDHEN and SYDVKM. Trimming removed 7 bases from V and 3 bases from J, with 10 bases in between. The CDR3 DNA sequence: TGTGCCAGCAAGGGGGGGATCTACGAGCAGTACTTC. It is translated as CASKGGIYEQYF.

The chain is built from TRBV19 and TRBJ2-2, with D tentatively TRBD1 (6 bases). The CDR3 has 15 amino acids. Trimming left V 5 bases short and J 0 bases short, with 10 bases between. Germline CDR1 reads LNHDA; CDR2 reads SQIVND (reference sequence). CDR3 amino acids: CASSEDRPNTGELFF. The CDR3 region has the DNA TGTGCCAGTAGTGAGGACAGACCGAACACCGGGGAGCTGTTTTTT.

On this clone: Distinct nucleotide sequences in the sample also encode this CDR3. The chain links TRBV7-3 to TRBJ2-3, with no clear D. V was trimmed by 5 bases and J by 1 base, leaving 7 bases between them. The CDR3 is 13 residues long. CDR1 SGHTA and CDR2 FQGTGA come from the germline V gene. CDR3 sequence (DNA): TGTGCCAGCAGCCGAGAAGGCACAGATACGCAGTATTTT. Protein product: CASSREGTDTQYF. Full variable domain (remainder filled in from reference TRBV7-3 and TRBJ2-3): GAGVSQTPSNKVTEKGKYVELRCDPISGHTALYWYRQSLGQGPEFLIYFQGTGAADDSGLPNDRFFAVRPEGSVSTLKIQRTERGDSAVYLCASSREGTDTQYFGPGTRLTVL.

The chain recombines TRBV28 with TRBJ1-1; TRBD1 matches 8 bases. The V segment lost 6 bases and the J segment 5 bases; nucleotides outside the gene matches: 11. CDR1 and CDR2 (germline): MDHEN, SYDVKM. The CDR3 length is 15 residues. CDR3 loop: CASSPDDRGWTEAFF. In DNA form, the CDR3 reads TGTGCCAGCAGCCCCGACGACAGGGGATGGACTGAAGCTTTCTTT.

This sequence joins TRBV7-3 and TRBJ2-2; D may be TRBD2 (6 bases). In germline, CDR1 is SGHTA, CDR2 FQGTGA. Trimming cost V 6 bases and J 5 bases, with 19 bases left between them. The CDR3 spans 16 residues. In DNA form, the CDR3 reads TGTGCCAGCAGTCCCCCGGGGACTCCCAGAACCGGGGAGCTGTTTTTT. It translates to CASSPPGTPRTGELFF.

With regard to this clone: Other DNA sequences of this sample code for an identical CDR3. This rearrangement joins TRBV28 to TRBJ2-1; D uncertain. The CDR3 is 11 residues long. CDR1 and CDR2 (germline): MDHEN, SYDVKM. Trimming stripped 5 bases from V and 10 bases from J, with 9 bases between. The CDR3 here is CASSGVREQFF. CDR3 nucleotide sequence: TGTGCCAGCAGTGGGGTGCGGGAGCAGTTCTTC.

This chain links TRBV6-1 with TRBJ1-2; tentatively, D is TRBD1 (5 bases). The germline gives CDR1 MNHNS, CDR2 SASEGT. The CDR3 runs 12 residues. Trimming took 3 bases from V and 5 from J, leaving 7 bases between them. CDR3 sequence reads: CASSEGVYGYTF. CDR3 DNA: TGTGCCAGCAGTGAGGGGGTATATGGCTACACCTTC.

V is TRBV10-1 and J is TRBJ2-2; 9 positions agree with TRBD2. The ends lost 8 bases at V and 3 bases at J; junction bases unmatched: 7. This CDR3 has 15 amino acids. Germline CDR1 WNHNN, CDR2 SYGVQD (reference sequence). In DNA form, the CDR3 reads TGCGCCAGCGCGGGCGGGAGGGCCGACACCGGGGAGCTGTTTTTT. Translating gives CASAGGRADTGELFF.

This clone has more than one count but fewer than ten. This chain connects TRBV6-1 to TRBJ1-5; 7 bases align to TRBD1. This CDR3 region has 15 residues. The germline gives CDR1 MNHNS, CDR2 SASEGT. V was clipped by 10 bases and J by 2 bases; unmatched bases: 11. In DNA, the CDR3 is TGTGCCACCTCCAGCAGACAGGGAGGCAATCAGCCCCAGCATTTT. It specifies CATSSRQGGNQPQHF.

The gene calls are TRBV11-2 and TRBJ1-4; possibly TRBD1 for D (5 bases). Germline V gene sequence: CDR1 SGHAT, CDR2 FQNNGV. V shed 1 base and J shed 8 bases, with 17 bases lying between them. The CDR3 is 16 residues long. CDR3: CASSLGRVGLNEKLFF. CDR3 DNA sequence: TGTGCCAGCAGCTTAGGCAGGGTGGGACTTAACGAAAAACTGTTTTTT.

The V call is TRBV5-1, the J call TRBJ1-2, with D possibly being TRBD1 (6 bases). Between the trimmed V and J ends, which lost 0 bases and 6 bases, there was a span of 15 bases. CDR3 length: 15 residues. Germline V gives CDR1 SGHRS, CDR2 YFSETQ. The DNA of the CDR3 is TGCGCCAGCAGCTTGGGGGACATGAAATTGGATGGCTACACCTTC. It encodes CASSLGDMKLDGYTF.

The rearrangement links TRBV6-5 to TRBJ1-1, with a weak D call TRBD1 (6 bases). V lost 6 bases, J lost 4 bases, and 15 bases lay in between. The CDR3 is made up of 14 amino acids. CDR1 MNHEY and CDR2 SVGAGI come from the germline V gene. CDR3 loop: CASRRGGWGTEAFF. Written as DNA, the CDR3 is TGTGCCAGCAGGAGGGGGGGCTGGGGCACTGAAGCTTTCTTT.

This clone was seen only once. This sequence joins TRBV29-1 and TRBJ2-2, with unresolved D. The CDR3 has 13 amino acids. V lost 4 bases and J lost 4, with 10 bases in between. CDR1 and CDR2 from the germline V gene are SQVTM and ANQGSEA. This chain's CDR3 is CSVGRPITGELFF. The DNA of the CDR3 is TGCAGCGTTGGTAGGCCTATCACCGGGGAGCTGTTTTTT.

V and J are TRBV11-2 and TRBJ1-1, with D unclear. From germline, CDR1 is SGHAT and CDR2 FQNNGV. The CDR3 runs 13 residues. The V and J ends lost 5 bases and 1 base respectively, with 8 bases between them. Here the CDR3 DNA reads TGTGCCAGCAGCCGAATAACGAACACTGAAGCTTTCTTT. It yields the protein CASSRITNTEAFF.

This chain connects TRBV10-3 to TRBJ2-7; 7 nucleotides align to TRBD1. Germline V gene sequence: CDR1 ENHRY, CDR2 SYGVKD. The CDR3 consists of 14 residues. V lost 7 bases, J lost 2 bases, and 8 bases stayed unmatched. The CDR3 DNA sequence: TGTGCCATCATGGTCAACAGGGGACCCTACGAGCAGTACTTC. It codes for CAIMVNRGPYEQYF.

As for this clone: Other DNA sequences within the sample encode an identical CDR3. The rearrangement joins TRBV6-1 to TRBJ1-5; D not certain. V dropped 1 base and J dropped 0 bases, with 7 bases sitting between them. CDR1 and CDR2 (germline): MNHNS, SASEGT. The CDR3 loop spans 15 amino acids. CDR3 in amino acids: CASSEDGYSNQPQHF. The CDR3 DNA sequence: TGTGCCAGCAGTGAAGATGGCTATAGCAATCAGCCCCAGCATTTT.

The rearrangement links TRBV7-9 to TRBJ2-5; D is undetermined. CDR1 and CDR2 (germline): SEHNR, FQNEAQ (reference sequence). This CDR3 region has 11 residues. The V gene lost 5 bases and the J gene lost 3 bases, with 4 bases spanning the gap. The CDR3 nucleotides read TGTGCCAGCAGCACGGAAGAGACCCAGTACTTC. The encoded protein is CASSTEETQYF.

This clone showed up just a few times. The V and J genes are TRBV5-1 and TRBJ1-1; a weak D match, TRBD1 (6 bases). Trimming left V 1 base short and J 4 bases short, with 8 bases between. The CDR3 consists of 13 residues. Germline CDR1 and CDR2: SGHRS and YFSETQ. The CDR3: CASSLTGFTEAFF. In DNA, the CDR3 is TGCGCCAGCAGCTTGACAGGGTTCACTGAAGCTTTCTTT.

As DNA, the CDR3 is TGTGCCAGCTCACCTACAGGGGGTGCCGAAAAACTGTTTTTT. It encodes CASSPTGGAEKLFF. The J gene is TRBJ1-4, the V gene TRBV18; 8 bases align to TRBD1. V was clipped by 3 bases and J by 8 bases; unmatched bases: 5. The CDR3 consists of 14 residues. Germline V gene data show CDR1 as KGHSH and CDR2 as LQKENI. The full variable domain, rest sourced from reference TRBV18 and TRBJ1-4, is NAGVMQNPRHLVRRRGQEARLRCSPMKGHSHVYWYRQLPEEGLKFMVYLQKENIIDESGMPKERFSAEFPKEGPSILRIQQVVRGDSAAYFCASSPTGGAEKLFFGSGTQLSVL.

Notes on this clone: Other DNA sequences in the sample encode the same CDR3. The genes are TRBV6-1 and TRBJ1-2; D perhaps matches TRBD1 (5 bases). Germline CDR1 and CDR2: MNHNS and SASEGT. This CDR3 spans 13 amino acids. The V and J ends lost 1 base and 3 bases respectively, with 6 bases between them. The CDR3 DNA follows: TGTGCCAGCAGTGAAGTAGGGGACTATGGCTACACCTTC. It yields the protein CASSEVGDYGYTF.

DNA of the CDR3: TGTGCCAGCAGTGAACAGGGGATACGTGATCAGCCCCAGCATTTT. As protein: CASSEQGIRDQPQHF. The chain combines TRBV2 with TRBJ1-5; maybe TRBD1 (6 bases). The germline gives CDR1 SNHLY, CDR2 FYNNEI. V lost 2 bases, J lost 5 bases, and 13 bases lay in between. This CDR3 comprises 15 residues.

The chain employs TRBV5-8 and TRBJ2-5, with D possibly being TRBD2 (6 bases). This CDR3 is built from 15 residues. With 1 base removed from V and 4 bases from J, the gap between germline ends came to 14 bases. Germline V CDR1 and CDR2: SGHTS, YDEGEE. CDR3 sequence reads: CASSLIGSHLETQYF. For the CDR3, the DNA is TGTGCCAGCAGCTTGATCGGGAGCCACCTAGAGACCCAGTACTTC.